The following is a T cell receptor beta chain sequence with its context. Relative to the germline gene, one junction end is altered; a read error may explain this. These data are taken from a study of blood T cell repertoires in COVID-19. Germline V lookup: CDR1 SGHTA, CDR2 FQGTGA. The CDR3 consists of 13 residues. Profiling relied on immunoSEQ multiplex PCR, and the TCRdb table lists in-frame clones only, not all of them. Among over 50,000 clones, around 93% were seen once, and the ten largest hold around 7.2%. The clonotype comes from a woman in her sixties with active or convalescent COVID-19. The specimen was peripheral blood. The chain is built from TRBV7-3 and TRBJ2-3; possibly TRBD1 for D (6 bases). In nucleotides, the CDR3 is TGTGCCAGCAGCCCGGACAGCAGAGATACGCAGTATTTT. Translating it yields CASSPDSRDTQYF.